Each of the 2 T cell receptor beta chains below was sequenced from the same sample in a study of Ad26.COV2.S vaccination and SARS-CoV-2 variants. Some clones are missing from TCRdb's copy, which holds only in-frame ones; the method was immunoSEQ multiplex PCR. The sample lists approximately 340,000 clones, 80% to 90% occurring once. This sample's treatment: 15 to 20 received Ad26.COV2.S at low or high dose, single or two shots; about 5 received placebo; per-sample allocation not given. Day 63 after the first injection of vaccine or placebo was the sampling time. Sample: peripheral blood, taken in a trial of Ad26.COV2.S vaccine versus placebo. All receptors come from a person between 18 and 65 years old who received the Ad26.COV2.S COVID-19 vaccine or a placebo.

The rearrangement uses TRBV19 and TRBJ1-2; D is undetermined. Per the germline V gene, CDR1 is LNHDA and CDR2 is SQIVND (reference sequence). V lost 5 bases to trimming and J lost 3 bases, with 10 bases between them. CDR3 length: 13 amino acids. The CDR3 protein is CASSLDGHYGYTF. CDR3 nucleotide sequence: TGTGCCAGTAGTCTCGACGGTCACTATGGCTACACCTTC.

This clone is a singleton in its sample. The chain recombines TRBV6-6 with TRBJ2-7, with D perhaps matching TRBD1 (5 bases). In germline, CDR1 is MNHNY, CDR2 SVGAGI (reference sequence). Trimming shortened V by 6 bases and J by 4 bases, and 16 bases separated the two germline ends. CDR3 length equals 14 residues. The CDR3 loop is CASSDQGSLYEQYF. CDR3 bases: TGTGCCAGCAGCGACCAGGGATCTCTGTACGAGCAGTACTTC.